The 10 T cell receptor beta chains given below trace back to one sample, sequenced in a study of control samples from healthy donors and cancer patients. TCRdb's copy holds only in-frame clones and misses some; the assay was immunoSEQ multiplex PCR. Of about 190,000 clones detected, 91% appear once; the ten largest clones hold less than 2%. Sequencing was performed on blood. Source of these receptors: a man aged 25 to 45 in good health.

This chain uses TRBV19 with TRBJ1-2; D is uncertain. The CDR3 contains 13 residues. Germline values: CDR1 LNHDA, CDR2 SQIVND (reference sequence). V dropped 2 bases and J dropped 2 bases, with 6 bases sitting between them. CDR3 sequence (DNA): TGTGCCAGTAGTATACAGGAAAACTATGGCTACACCTTC. Its protein is CASSIQENYGYTF.

The chain is built from TRBV7-8 and TRBJ2-2, with no clear D. The CDR3 runs to 16 residues. Trimming left V 5 bases short and J 1 base short, with 14 bases between. Germline CDR1 SGHVS, CDR2 FQNEAQ. The CDR3 DNA reads TGTGCCAGCAGCGAAAGACGAGCCCTGAACACCGGGGAGCTGTTTTTT. Translating it yields CASSERRALNTGELFF.

To note about this clone: Other DNA sequences from this sample encode an identical CDR3 as well. The chain's CDR3 is CASSSGLAGVNEQFF. As DNA, the CDR3 is TGTGCCAGCAGTTCAGGACTAGCGGGGGTTAATGAGCAGTTCTTC. The chain employs TRBV27 and TRBJ2-1; TRBD2 agrees at 13 bases. The CDR3 length is 15 residues. V gave up 4 bases and J gave up 7 bases; unmatched junction bases: 4. Germline V gene sequence: CDR1 MNHEY, CDR2 SMNVEV (reference sequence).

The genes are TRBV6-5 and TRBJ1-6; TRBD1 might be the D (6 bases). V was cut by 7 bases and J by 10 bases, with 20 bases left in between. The CDR3 totals 15 residues. The germline V gene has CDR1 MNHEY and CDR2 SVGAGI. Written as DNA, the CDR3 is TGTGCCAGCACCTCCGGAGCGGGGGCATGGTCACCCCTCCACTTT. Amino acids: CASTSGAGAWSPLHF.

The rearrangement uses TRBV6-1 and TRBJ2-2; 7 bases map to TRBD1. The CDR3 is 15 residues long. The germline gives CDR1 MNHNS, CDR2 SASEGT. V lost 2 bases and J lost 1; bases outside the gene matches: 1. The CDR3 DNA follows: TGTGCCAGCAGTGAAACAGGGGTGAACACCGGGGAGCTGTTTTTT. It specifies CASSETGVNTGELFF.

The chain carries TRBV5-1 and TRBJ1-1; a weak D match, TRBD1 (6 bases). The germline V and J ends were trimmed by 1 base and 1 base, with 11 bases remaining between them. CDR3 length: 15 amino acids. Germline-derived CDR1 and CDR2 are SGHRS and YFSETQ. CDR3 DNA: TGCGCCAGCAGCTTGTCGACAGGTCGGAACACTGAAGCTTTCTTT. Translation: CASSLSTGRNTEAFF.

The chain joins TRBV27 to TRBJ1-4, with D possibly being TRBD1 (6 bases). Trimming left V 6 bases short and J 7 bases short, with 21 bases between. The CDR3 loop spans 16 amino acids. Germline assignment: CDR1 MNHEY and CDR2 SMNVEV (reference sequence). The CDR3 loop reads CASSRTITGWGEKLFF. The CDR3 DNA is TGTGCCAGCAGCCGTACCATCACAGGGTGGGGTGAAAAACTGTTTTTT.

There are a few counts of this clone. The V and J genes are TRBV19 and TRBJ1-3; D is perhaps TRBD1 (6 bases). The V and J ends lost 5 bases and 0 bases respectively, with 14 bases between them. From germline, CDR1 is LNHDA and CDR2 SQIVND (reference sequence). The CDR3 length is 16 residues. DNA for the CDR3: TGTGCCAGTAGTGACAGGTCCGGGGCCTCTGGAAACACCATATATTTT. It translates to CASSDRSGASGNTIYF.

The CDR3 coding sequence is TGTGCCAGCAGCGTAATAAGGCGGCAGGGCATACCAGATACGCAGTATTTT. Protein sequence: CASSVIRRQGIPDTQYF. V and J are TRBV11-2 and TRBJ2-3; weak D call: TRBD1 (5 bases). In germline, CDR1 is SGHAT, CDR2 FQNNGV. V lost 5 bases, J lost 4 bases, and 22 bases lay in between. This CDR3 has 17 residues.

The chain links TRBV5-6 to TRBJ1-5, with 7 bases that match TRBD1. V dropped 0 bases and J dropped 6; count of bases not matched to a gene: 3. CDR3 length: 14 amino acids. Germline V gene sequence: CDR1 SGHDT, CDR2 YYEEEE. The CDR3: CASSLAAGGQPQHF. Written as DNA, the CDR3 is TGTGCCAGCAGCTTGGCGGCAGGGGGTCAGCCCCAGCATTTT.